The 25 T cell receptor beta chains in this list originate from one sample, sequenced in a study of somatic mutations in cytotoxic T cells in rheumatoid arthritis. TCRdb keeps only in-frame clones here, not all; method: immunoSEQ multiplex PCR. Of 15,000 or so clones listed, nearly 80% were seen once; the top ten hold roughly 17%. Sequenced: CD8+ T cells sorted from blood. Receptor source: an adult with rheumatoid arthritis.

The gene calls are TRBV7-9 and TRBJ1-2, with 9 bases aligning to TRBD1. With V trimmed by 2 bases and J by 6 bases, 7 bases remained unmatched. Germline V gives CDR1 SEHNR, CDR2 FQNEAQ (reference sequence). The length of the CDR3 is 15 residues. Written as DNA, the CDR3 is TGTGCCAGCAGCTTACTGGGGACAGGGTGGGATGGCTACACCTTC. It codes for CASSLLGTGWDGYTF.

The rearrangement links TRBV27 to TRBJ1-2; D is possibly TRBD1 (5 bases). Germline V CDR1 and CDR2: MNHEY, SMNVEV (reference sequence). The CDR3 is 16 residues long. V dropped 5 bases and J dropped 5 bases, with 21 bases sitting between them. The DNA for the CDR3 is TGTGCCAGCAGTGTCCACAGGAGACAGCCTTATTATGGCTACACCTTC. Protein sequence: CASSVHRRQPYYGYTF.

The chain uses TRBV11-3 and TRBJ1-1; D uncertain. The CDR3 loop spans 14 amino acids. The V end was cut by 5 bases, the J end by 1 base, with 11 bases between. The germline V gene has CDR1 SGHNT and CDR2 YENEEA. The CDR3 is CASSPTFSNTEAFF. CDR3 coding DNA: TGTGCCAGCAGCCCGACATTCTCGAACACTGAAGCTTTCTTT.

The genes are TRBV20-1 and TRBJ2-1; D may be TRBD2 (5 bases). CDR3 size: 11 residues. Trimming shortened V by 6 bases and J by 4 bases, and 7 bases separated the two germline ends. CDR1 and CDR2 from the germline V gene are DFQATT and SNEGSKA (reference sequence). CDR3 amino acids: CSARLYNEQFF. The CDR3 DNA reads TGCAGTGCCAGACTATACAATGAGCAGTTCTTC.

V usage is TRBV11-2 and J usage is TRBJ2-1; no clear D gene. The V gene lost 3 bases and the J gene lost 10 bases, with 10 bases spanning the gap. The CDR3 covers 12 residues. The germline gives CDR1 SGHAT, CDR2 FQNNGV. The CDR3 sequence: CASSLSEQEQFF. CDR3 DNA: TGTGCCAGCAGCTTGAGTGAACAAGAGCAGTTCTTC.

The gene calls are TRBV6-1 and TRBJ1-5; unclear D gene. V shed 5 bases and J shed 3 bases, with 2 bases lying between them. Germline V gene data show CDR1 as MNHNS and CDR2 as SASEGT. The CDR3 totals 11 residues. The chain's CDR3 is CASSSNQPQHF. The CDR3, as DNA: TGTGCCAGCAGTTCCAATCAGCCCCAGCATTTT.

The V call is TRBV5-1, the J call TRBJ1-5, with D unclear. V lost 0 bases and J 5 bases, leaving 12 bases between the germline ends. CDR1 is SGHRS and CDR2 is YFSETQ in the germline V gene. This CDR3 is 15 amino acids long. The CDR3 loop reads CASSLGLNGYQPQHF. CDR3 sequence (DNA): TGCGCCAGCAGCTTGGGACTAAACGGCTATCAGCCCCAGCATTTT.

The V call is TRBV4-1, the J call TRBJ1-1; possibly TRBD1 for D (5 bases). This CDR3 is built from 13 residues. Trimming shortened V by 1 base and J by 7 bases, and 10 bases separated the two germline ends. Germline V gene lookup returns CDR1 MGHRA and CDR2 YSYEKL. This CDR3 is CASSQAGQGEAFF. The CDR3 DNA is TGCGCCAGCAGCCAAGCTGGCCAGGGTGAAGCTTTCTTT.

This clone was observed a few times. The rearrangement uses TRBV27 and TRBJ2-7; D uncertain. The CDR3 length is 12 residues. V dropped 8 bases and J dropped 0 bases, with 8 bases sitting between them. Germline V lookup: CDR1 MNHEY, CDR2 SMNVEV (reference sequence). For the CDR3, the DNA is TGTGCCAGCTTCTCAAGCTCCTACGAGCAGTACTTC. Amino acids: CASFSSSYEQYF.

Only a few counts were recorded for this clone. The chain combines TRBV6-1 with TRBJ1-5; 8 nucleotides match TRBD1. The CDR3 extends over 13 amino acids. Germline V gives CDR1 MNHNS, CDR2 SASEGT. After removal of 10 bases from V and 6 bases from J, the junction contained 8 bases not matched to a gene. Here the CDR3 reads CATYGQGGQPQHF. The CDR3 DNA follows: TGTGCCACCTACGGACAGGGAGGTCAGCCCCAGCATTTT.

The rearrangement joins TRBV9 to TRBJ2-2, with D perhaps being TRBD1 or TRBD2 (5 bases each). This CDR3 has 13 residues. Between the trimmed V and J ends, which lost 5 bases and 6 bases, there was a span of 11 bases. Germline V gene lookup returns CDR1 SGDLS and CDR2 YYNGEE. In DNA form, the CDR3 reads TGTGCCAGCAGTAGAGGGGTCCCCGGGGAGCTGTTTTTT. Protein sequence: CASSRGVPGELFF.

This chain links TRBV7-6 with TRBJ2-5; TRBD2 aligns across 10 bases. V lost 1 base and J lost 1; bases outside the gene matches: 3. This CDR3 has 16 residues. Per the germline V gene, CDR1 is SGHVS and CDR2 is FNYEAQ. This chain's CDR3 is CASSLEASGGQETQYF. In nucleotides, the CDR3 is TGTGCCAGCAGCTTAGAGGCTAGCGGGGGCCAAGAGACCCAGTACTTC.

The chain joins TRBV14 to TRBJ2-5; D gene unclear. CDR1 is SGHDN, CDR2 FVKESK, per germline. The CDR3 runs 14 residues. Trimming removed 4 bases at V and 2 bases at J, with 11 bases between. The CDR3 sequence: CASSLVGGQETQYF. Written as DNA, the CDR3 is TGTGCCAGCAGCCTGGTTGGTGGTCAAGAGACCCAGTACTTC.

This clone was counted a single time. V gene TRBV30 combines with J gene TRBJ1-1; D remains ambiguous. V was shortened by 0 bases and J by 7 bases, with 36 bases between the two germline ends. The germline gives CDR1 GTSNPN, CDR2 SVGIG (reference sequence). This CDR3 has 21 residues. The CDR3 bases are TGTGCCTGGAGTGTAAGCAGCACCCTAACTTATCGAATGGTTGAGGAACATGAAGCTTTCTTT. Its protein product is CAWSVSSTLTYRMVEEHEAFF.

The genes are TRBV7-6 and TRBJ2-3; 11 nucleotides align to TRBD2. Germline V gene data show CDR1 as SGHVS and CDR2 as FNYEAQ. V lost 3 bases and J lost 2; bases outside the gene matches: 10. CDR3 size: 18 residues. CDR3 sequence: CASSFGSSGGSTTDTQYF. As DNA, the CDR3 is TGTGCCAGCAGCTTCGGCTCTAGCGGGGGGTCTACCACAGATACGCAGTATTTT. Based on the CDR3 plus reference TRBV7-6 and TRBJ2-3, the full variable domain is GAGVSQSPRYKVTKRGQDVALRCDPISGHVSLYWYRQALGQGPEFLTYFNYEAQQDKSGLPNDRFSAERPEGSISTLTIQRTEQRDSAMYRCASSFGSSGGSTTDTQYFGPGTRLTVL.

The chain joins TRBV30 to TRBJ1-6; D unresolved. CDR3 size: 15 residues. The V gene lost 0 bases and the J gene lost 7 bases, with 13 bases spanning the gap. Germline V gene data show CDR1 as GTSNPN and CDR2 as SVGIG (reference sequence). CDR3 amino acids: CAWSVDKLGNSPLHF. For the CDR3, the DNA is TGTGCCTGGAGTGTTGATAAACTGGGCAATTCACCCCTCCACTTT.

CDR3 DNA: TGTGCCAGCAGCCCCCCAAGGGCCCTCAACTATGGCTACACCTTC. It specifies CASSPPRALNYGYTF. The gene calls are TRBV4-2 and TRBJ1-2, with no clear D. The CDR3 is 15 amino acids. CDR1 LGHNA and CDR2 YNFKEQ come from the germline V gene. The ends were cut back, 4 bases at V and 2 bases at J, with 14 bases in the middle.

The rearrangement links TRBV29-1 to TRBJ1-3; D ambiguous. The CDR3 is 13 residues long. V was shortened by 4 bases and J by 0 bases, with 7 bases between the two germline ends. Germline V lookup: CDR1 SQVTM, CDR2 ANQGSEA. The CDR3 bases are TGCAGCGTTGTAGTTGCCTCTGGAAACACCATATATTTT. It codes for CSVVVASGNTIYF.

The V gene is TRBV10-3, the J gene TRBJ2-3; TRBD1 matches at 8 bases. The ends lost 7 bases at V and 5 bases at J; junction bases unmatched: 17. The CDR3 consists of 17 residues. The germline CDR1 and CDR2 sequences are ENHRY and SYGVKD. The CDR3 DNA reads TGTGCCATCACGGCCAGGGGGCGAGAGTGGTCAGGAGATACGCAGTATTTT. Its translation: CAITARGREWSGDTQYF.

This chain uses TRBV5-4 with TRBJ1-1, with D possibly being TRBD1 (6 bases). V shed 4 bases and J shed 9 bases, with 16 bases lying between them. CDR1 is SGHNT, CDR2 YYREEE, per germline (reference sequence). The CDR3 sequence is 13 residues long. The CDR3 region has the DNA TGTGCCAGCAGCGGTAATCAGGGGTTCAAAGCTTTCTTT. This sequence encodes CASSGNQGFKAFF. Full variable domain (outside the CDR3, taken from reference TRBV5-4 and TRBJ1-1): ETGVTQSPTHLIKTRGQQVTLRCSSQSGHNTVSWYQQALGQGPQFIFQYYREEENGRGNFPPRFSGLQFPNYSSELNVNALELDDSALYLCASSGNQGFKAFFGQGTRLTVV.

This clone was detected once. The chain recombines TRBV10-1 with TRBJ2-3; D unresolved. Per germline, CDR1 WNHNN and CDR2 SYGVQD (reference sequence). CDR3 length: 15 residues. With 0 bases removed from V and 4 bases from J, the gap between germline ends came to 11 bases. The CDR3 region is CASSESGLGPDTQYF. In DNA form, the CDR3 reads TGCGCCAGCAGTGAGTCGGGCCTCGGCCCAGATACGCAGTATTTT.

The CDR3 is CASTSTGGFYNEQFF. The CDR3 region has the DNA TGTGCCAGCACCTCTACAGGGGGCTTTTACAATGAGCAGTTCTTC. V is TRBV27 and J is TRBJ2-1; 9 bases agree with TRBD1. The length of the CDR3 is 15 residues. CDR1 MNHEY and CDR2 SMNVEV come from the germline V gene (reference sequence). V lost 7 bases and J lost 4; bases outside the gene matches: 8.

The chain uses TRBV27 and TRBJ2-7, with 10 nucleotides matching TRBD2. The ends lost 1 base at V and 6 bases at J; junction bases unmatched: 15. Germline CDR1 and CDR2: MNHEY and SMNVEV (reference sequence). The CDR3 is 18 amino acids. CDR3 sequence: CASSLLVSGGPSGVEQYF. CDR3 nucleotides: TGTGCCAGCAGTTTATTGGTTAGCGGGGGGCCTAGCGGCGTCGAGCAGTACTTC.

The V call is TRBV6-5, the J call TRBJ1-2; possible D gene TRBD1, 6 bases. There are 13 residues in the CDR3. The V and J ends lost 6 bases and 8 bases respectively, with 16 bases between them. Germline V gene sequence: CDR1 MNHEY, CDR2 SVGAGI. In DNA form, the CDR3 reads TGTGCCAGCAGCAGTAGGGGGGTTAGAGGCTACACCTTC. Translating gives CASSSRGVRGYTF.

This clone has only one observation. The rearrangement joins TRBV9 to TRBJ2-3; 9 bases align to TRBD1. With V trimmed by 5 bases and J by 3 bases, 7 bases remained unmatched. The CDR3 covers 15 residues. Germline assignment: CDR1 SGDLS and CDR2 YYNGEE. Here the CDR3 DNA reads TGTGCCAGCAGTCTTGATGGGACAGGGACAGATACGCAGTATTTT. Translating it yields CASSLDGTGTDTQYF.